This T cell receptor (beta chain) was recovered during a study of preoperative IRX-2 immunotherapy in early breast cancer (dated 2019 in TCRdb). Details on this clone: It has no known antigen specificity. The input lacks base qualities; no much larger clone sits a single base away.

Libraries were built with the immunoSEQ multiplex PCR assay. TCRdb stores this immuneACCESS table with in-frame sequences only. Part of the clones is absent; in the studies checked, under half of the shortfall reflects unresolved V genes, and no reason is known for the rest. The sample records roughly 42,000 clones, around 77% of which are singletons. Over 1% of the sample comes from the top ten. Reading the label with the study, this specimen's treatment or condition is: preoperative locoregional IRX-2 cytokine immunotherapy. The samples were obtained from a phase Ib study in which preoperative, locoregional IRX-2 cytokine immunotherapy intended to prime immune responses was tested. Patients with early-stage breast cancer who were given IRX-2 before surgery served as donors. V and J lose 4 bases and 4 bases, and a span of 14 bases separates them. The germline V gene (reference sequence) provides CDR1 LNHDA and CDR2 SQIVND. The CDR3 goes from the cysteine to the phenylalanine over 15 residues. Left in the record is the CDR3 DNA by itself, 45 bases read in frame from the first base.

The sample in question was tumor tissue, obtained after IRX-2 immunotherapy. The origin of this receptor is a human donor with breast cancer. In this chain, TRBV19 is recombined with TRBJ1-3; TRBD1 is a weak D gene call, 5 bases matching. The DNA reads TGTGCCAGTAGTACCCAGGGACGAAAAGGAAACACCATATATTTT. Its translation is CASSTQGRKGNTIYF. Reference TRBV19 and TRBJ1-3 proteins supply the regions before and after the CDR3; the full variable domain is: DGGITQSPKYLFRKEGQNVTLSCEQNLNHDAMYWYRQDPGQGLRLIYYSQIVNDFQKGDIAEGYSVSREKKESFPLTVTSAQKNPTAFYLCASSTQGRKGNTIYFGEGSWLTVV.